A selection of T cell receptor beta chains follows, all from one sample in a study of metastatic and nonmetastatic thyroid tumors. TCRdb reanalyzed the PCR reads via MiXCR. Of about 33,000 clones listed, about a sixth are singletons. What was sequenced was blood. The receptors were gathered from a male donor with papillary thyroid cancer or a benign thyroid nodule (not recorded which). Some clones in this sample may be carry-over from other donors' samples. The CDR3 runs from the conserved cysteine through the conserved F or W.

J gene,V gene,CDR3 protein
TRBJ2-1,TRBV18,CASSPPGGPYNEQFF
TRBJ2-2,TRBV9,CASSVEASGITGELFF
TRBJ2-6,TRBV5-6,CASSLISASGANFLTF
TRBJ1-5,TRBV6-1,CASSPDTGRPQHF
TRBJ1-2,TRBV27,CATALGQGRTLANYGYTF
TRBJ2-1,TRBV6-2/TRBV6-3,CASSYSFGIGANEQFF
TRBJ2-1,TRBV27,CASSFGGQEVNEQFF
TRBJ2-7,TRBV30,CAWRGLLGYEQYF
TRBJ2-7,TRBV15,CATSSPGEGHSYEQYF
TRBJ2-7,TRBV7-1,CASSSTTRFEHRGQFYEQYF
TRBJ2-1,TRBV19,CASSMGGSYNEQFF
TRBJ1-6,TRBV5-6,CASSWGPTGKSPLHF
TRBJ2-1,TRBV7-8,CASSCRDRFYEQFF
TRBJ2-1,TRBV7-2,CASSLSGGDYNEQFF
TRBJ1-1,TRBV5-1,CASSLWSGTEAFF
TRBJ2-7,TRBV4-1,CAISRLVGGNYEQYF
TRBJ2-1,TRBV3-1,CASSTDRGSYNEQLF
TRBJ1-2,TRBV3-1,CASSQVSDLYGYTF
TRBJ2-1,TRBV20-1,CSAPGVLAAYNERFF
TRBJ2-7,TRBV19,CASSMTSEEEQYF
TRBJ2-3,TRBV6-2/TRBV6-3,CASRGGNPTDTQYF
TRBJ2-7,TRBV28,CASSLRDGIAGNYEQYF
TRBJ1-2,TRBV12-5,CASGSNGYGYTF
TRBJ2-6,TRBV5-1,CASSEDSSGANVLTF
TRBJ2-7,TRBV11-2,CASSEGLNYEQYF
TRBJ1-6,TRBV20-1,CSARPGLALWALHF
TRBJ2-7,TRBV18,CASSPTTVGNYEQYF
TRBJ1-2,TRBV3-1,CASSQAWGDVDGYTF
TRBJ1-2,TRBV11-2,CASSLDPGGQVGYTF
TRBJ2-3,TRBV4-2,CASSQDNSGGRADTQYF
TRBJ1-2,TRBV20-1,CSARKARQGEGYTF
TRBJ2-3,TRBV28,CASSLWGGTGGADTQYF
TRBJ2-3,TRBV10-1,CACSASGGRTDTQYF
TRBJ2-7,TRBV6-6,CASSYSSASFQYEQYF
TRBJ2-1,TRBV10-2,CASDPKGIISYNEQFF
TRBJ2-5,TRBV20-1,CSAVPPREYQETQYF
TRBJ2-7,TRBV11-3,CATRTVKGQQWDQYF
TRBJ1-3,TRBV30,CAWSWRNTIYF
TRBJ1-2,TRBV30,CACSAQPGQGADAF
TRBJ2-6,TRBV30,CAWSWGQGFSGANVLTF
TRBJ2-7,TRBV4-1,CASSPRSVDEQYF
TRBJ2-6,TRBV12-3/TRBV12-4,CASSTGLPSGANVLTF
TRBJ2-7,TRBV7-8,CASSFDLYEHYF
TRBJ2-3,TRBV13,CASSPNTAGDTQYF
TRBJ1-4,TRBV7-9,CASSLAYRDRGVEKLFF
TRBJ1-2,TRBV15,CATSRDGGCHTF
TRBJ1-5,TRBV28,CASSRGYNQPQHF
TRBJ2-3,TRBV2,CATAGTSGLDTQYF
TRBJ1-3,TRBV29-1,CSARPGPAGNTIYF
TRBJ2-7,TRBV5-1,CASSLVASGSHEQYF
TRBJ1-6,TRBV15,CATSSRTASSYNSPLHF
TRBJ2-1,TRBV28,CASSLGLAENNEQFF
TRBJ2-4,TRBV6-1,CASSGGTRKYF
TRBJ2-1,TRBV12-5,CASGLGIGGLALDEQFF